The 14 T cell receptor beta chains presented below share a single source sample, sequenced in a study of T cell repertoires in cytomegalovirus infection (dated by TCRdb to 2018 to 2020). For sequencing, an Illumina HiSeq 1500 was employed. TCRdb reprocessed the public reads (quality trimming at Q25 with fastp, clone calling with MiXCR) and kept in-frame beta chains. Duplicate CDR3 protein sequences are folded into a single record with the most common DNA and genes. The sample includes around 630,000 distinct CDR3 sequences, with 20% to 25% observed a single time. The ten top clones hold less than 10% of the sample. Sequencing was done on a sample of CD8+ T cells from PBMCs. These receptors all come from a human donor in good health (CMV status not recorded). Some clones in this sample may be carry-over from other donors' samples.

The chain couples TRBV29-1 to TRBJ2-1; 8 positions match TRBD2. Germline V lookup: CDR1 SQVTM, CDR2 ANQGSEA. The CDR3 has 15 residues. J was trimmed by 5 bases and V by 6 bases; bases with no gene match: 12. CDR3 in DNA: TGCAGCGTGGATATTAGCGGGAACTTGGACAATGAGCAGTTCTTC. Its protein product is CSVDISGNLDNEQFF.

The chain employs TRBV28 and TRBJ2-1; tentatively, D is TRBD1 or TRBD2 (5 bases each). Looked up from germline, CDR1 is MDHEN and CDR2 is SYDVKM. CDR3 length equals 19 residues. The ends were cut back, 6 bases at V and 4 bases at J, with 28 bases in the middle. In nucleotides, the CDR3 is TGTGCCAGCAGCCCCACCGGCAGGGCGAGGGGAGAAATTTACAATGAGCAGTTCTTC. Amino acid sequence: CASSPTGRARGEIYNEQFF.

As concerns this clonotype: The junction differs from germline at one of its ends, possibly a read error. The chain recombines TRBV6-1 with TRBJ2-1; 9 bases agree with TRBD2. The CDR3 consists of 19 residues. The V gene's germline CDR1 is MNHNS and CDR2 SASEGT. The CDR3, as DNA: TGTGCCGGCAGTTTCACTACCCTCCTGAGCGGGGGGATATACAATGAGCAGTTGTTC. It encodes CAGSFTTLLSGGIYNEQLF.

This clonotype was counted once. The junction does not match germline at one end; this may be a read error. The rearrangement links TRBV6-2 or TRBV6-3 to TRBJ2-1, with 7 bases that match TRBD2. CDR1 and CDR2 from the germline V gene are MNHEY and SVGEGT. CDR3 length: 15 amino acids. CDR3 amino acids: CASKQSGASYNVQFF. CDR3 nucleotides: TGTGCCAGCAAACAAAGCGGGGCGTCCTACAATGTGCAGTTCTTC.

This clonotype was counted between two and nine times. This chain connects TRBV29-1 to TRBJ2-7; 8 nucleotides line up with TRBD2. The germline V gene encodes CDR1 SQVTM and CDR2 ANQGSEA. This CDR3 contains 12 residues. J lost 6 bases, V lost 4 bases, and 5 bases had no gene match. In DNA form, the CDR3 reads TGCAGCGTTGTCGGGCTAGCGGGCGAGCAGTACGTC. Translated: CSVVGLAGEQYV.

This clonotype was seen a few times. This chain's CDR3 is CATSTRAGAGNTIYF. The CDR3 DNA follows: TGTGCCACCAGCACCAGAGCGGGGGCTGGAAACACCATATATTTT. V is TRBV15 and J is TRBJ1-3; D might be TRBD1 (5 bases). The CDR3 spans 15 residues. Per the germline V gene, CDR1 is LNHNV and CDR2 is YYDKDF (reference sequence). V was pared by 4 bases and J by 2 bases, with 12 bases between.

A word on this clonotype: A much larger clone lies one base from this, so it may be a read error. This chain uses TRBV7-6 with TRBJ1-6; possibly TRBD1 for D (5 bases). The CDR3 contains 17 residues. Germline V lookup: CDR1 SGHVS, CDR2 FNYEAQ. CDR3 loop: CASSLRPYMGDNSPLNF. DNA for the CDR3: TGTGCCAGCAGCTTACGGCCATATATGGGGGATAATTCACCCCTCAACTTT.

V usage is TRBV6-4 and J usage is TRBJ2-1; D is perhaps TRBD2 (5 bases). The ends were cut back, 2 bases at V and 5 bases at J, with 13 bases in the middle. The CDR3 consists of 15 residues. The germline V gene has CDR1 MRHNA and CDR2 SNTAGT. The DNA of the CDR3 is TGTGCCAGCAGTGACGGCAACGGAGGCAACAATGAGCAGTTCTTC. Translation gives CASSDGNGGNNEQFF.

The chain has TRBV6-2 or TRBV6-3 and TRBJ2-3, with 11 nucleotides matching TRBD1. The CDR3 length is 15 residues. CDR1 and CDR2 (germline): MNHEY, SVGEGT. The V gene end was trimmed by 6 bases and the J gene end by 7 bases; junction bases not matched to a gene: 9. Here the CDR3 DNA reads TGTGCCAGCAGCCCCCGGGACAGGGGGAAATATACGCAGTATTTT. Encoded protein: CASSPRDRGKYTQYF.

The chain recombines TRBV20-1 with TRBJ1-5, with TRBD1 matching 7 bases. From germline, CDR1 is DFQATT and CDR2 SNEGSKA (reference sequence). V gave up 0 bases and J gave up 5 bases; unmatched junction bases: 13. CDR3 length equals 17 residues. The CDR3 sequence: CSARERDSPIRDQPQHF. The CDR3 DNA is TGCAGTGCTAGAGAGAGGGACAGCCCCATTCGCGATCAGCCCCAGCATTTT.

The genes are TRBV7-9 and TRBJ2-7; tentatively, D is TRBD1 (6 bases). Trimming removed 3 bases from V and 0 bases from J, with 12 bases in between. There are 15 residues in the CDR3. From germline, CDR1 is SEHNR and CDR2 FQNEAQ (reference sequence). In DNA, the CDR3 is TGTGCCAGCAGCTTCCCGGACAGTAGCTCCTACGAGCAGTACTTC. As protein: CASSFPDSSSYEQYF.

Concerning this clonotype itself: It may be a read error: a sequence one base away is much more abundant. The gene calls are TRBV12-3 or TRBV12-4 and TRBJ1-2; maybe TRBD1 (5 bases). This CDR3 is built from 14 residues. The V and J ends lost 2 bases and 9 bases respectively, with 16 bases between them. The CDR3 spells CASSLSGTAFSYTF. CDR3 DNA sequence: TGTGCCAGCAGTTTAAGCGGGACCGCCTTTAGCTACACCTTC.

The sample holds a few counts of this clonotype. This chain connects TRBV10-3 to TRBJ2-1; D ambiguous. Looked up from germline, CDR1 is ENHRY and CDR2 is SYGVKD. The CDR3 is made up of 14 amino acids. The ends were cut back, 6 bases at V and 7 bases at J, with 16 bases in the middle. The CDR3: CAIRNIGMENEQFF. As DNA, the CDR3 is TGTGCCATCAGGAATATAGGGATGGAAAATGAGCAGTTCTTC.

The chain links TRBV5-1 to TRBJ2-7, with no clear D. The CDR3 loop spans 13 amino acids. V was cut by 4 bases and J by 1 base, with 9 bases left in between. CDR1 is SGHRS, CDR2 YFSETQ, per germline. DNA for the CDR3: TGCGCCAGCAGCCGTGCTGAGTCCTACGAGCAGTACTTC. Translation gives CASSRAESYEQYF.